The subject of this entry is one T cell receptor beta chain. No antigen is known for it. This sample is part of a study of CD8 T cells in Susac syndrome. General study results and limits: Among people with Susac, CD8+ clonal expansion was greatest in TEMRA cells and active patients.

Germline lookup yields CDR1 SNHLY and CDR2 FYNNEI. The V end lost 8 bases, the J end lost 0 bases, and 11 bases lay between the germline ends. The CDR3 sequence is 13 residues long. RNA, at about 0.45 to 1 ug, was reverse transcribed with random hexamers. The method of amplification for TCR beta CDR3 was immunoSEQ multiplex PCR, covering 54 Vbeta and 13 Jbeta. In TCRdb, the immunoSEQ multiplex PCR reads were re-called with MiXCR into one record per CDR3 protein. The sample comprises over 70,000 distinct CDR3 sequences, 90% to 97% of which are singletons, and 0.5% to 0.8% rests with the top ten. Peripheral blood CD8+ and CD4+ T cells were profiled by TCR beta sequencing. Each Susac syndrome patient had definite or probable disease by recently defined criteria.

The sample was CD8+ T cells from PBMCs. The receptor comes from a human donor with Susac syndrome. The V and J genes are TRBV2 and TRBJ2-7, with D perhaps TRBD1 (5 bases). The CDR3 sequence: CASGATDSYEQYF. CDR3 in DNA: TGTGCCAGCGGGGCGACAGACTCCTACGAGCAGTACTTC.